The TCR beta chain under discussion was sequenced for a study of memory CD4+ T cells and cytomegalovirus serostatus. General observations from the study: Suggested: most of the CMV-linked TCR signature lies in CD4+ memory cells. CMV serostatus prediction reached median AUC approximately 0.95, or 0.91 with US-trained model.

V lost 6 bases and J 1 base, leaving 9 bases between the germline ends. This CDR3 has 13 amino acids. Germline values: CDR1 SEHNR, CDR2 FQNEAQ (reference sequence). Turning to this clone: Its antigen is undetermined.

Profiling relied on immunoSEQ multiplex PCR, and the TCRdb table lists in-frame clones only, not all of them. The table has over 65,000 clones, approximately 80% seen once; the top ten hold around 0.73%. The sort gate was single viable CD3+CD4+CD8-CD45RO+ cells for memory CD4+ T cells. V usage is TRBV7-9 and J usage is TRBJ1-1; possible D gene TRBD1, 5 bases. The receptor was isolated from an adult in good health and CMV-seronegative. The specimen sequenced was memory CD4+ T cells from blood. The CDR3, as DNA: TGTGCCAGCAGTCCAACAGGGAACACTGAAGCTTTCTTT. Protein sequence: CASSPTGNTEAFF.